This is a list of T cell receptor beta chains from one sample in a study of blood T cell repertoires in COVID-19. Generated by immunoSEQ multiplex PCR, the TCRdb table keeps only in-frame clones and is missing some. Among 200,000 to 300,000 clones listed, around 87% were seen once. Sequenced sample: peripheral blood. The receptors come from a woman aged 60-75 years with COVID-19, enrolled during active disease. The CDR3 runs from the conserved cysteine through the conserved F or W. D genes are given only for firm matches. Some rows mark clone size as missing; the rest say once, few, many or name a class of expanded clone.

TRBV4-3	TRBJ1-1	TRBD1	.	TGCGCCAGCAGCCAGTCGACAGGGAGAAACACTGAAGCTTTCTTT	CASSQSTGRNTEAFF
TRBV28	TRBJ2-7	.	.	TGTGCCAGCAGTTTTGGACTATACTACGAGCAGTACTTC	CASSFGLYYEQYF
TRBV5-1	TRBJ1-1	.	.	TGCGCCAGCAGTCCAGACTCTGCGAACACTGAAGCTTTCTTT	CASSPDSANTEAFF
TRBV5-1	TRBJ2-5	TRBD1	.	TGCGCCAGCAGCTTGGTGGGGACAGGGGGCCGGGAGACCCAGTACTTC	CASSLVGTGGRETQYF
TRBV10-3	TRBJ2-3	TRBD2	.	TGTGCCTCCCGGGGAGGGGCGCCCACAGATACGCAGTATTTT	CASRGGAPTDTQYF
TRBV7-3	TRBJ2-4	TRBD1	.	TGTGCCAGCAGCGCCGGGACAGGGGGCATTCAGTACTTC	CASSAGTGGIQYF
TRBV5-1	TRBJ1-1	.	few	TGCGCCAGCAGCTTGGAAGTGGGGAGGCTTAGAGGGACGGAAGCTTTCTTT	CASSLEVGRLRGTEAFF
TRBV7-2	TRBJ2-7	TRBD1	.	TGTGCCAGCAGCCCCCGGGGCCAAACCAGGGGGGAGCAGTACTTC	CASSPRGQTRGEQYF
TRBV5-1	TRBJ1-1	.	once	TGCGCCAGCAGCTTGGTACTTGGAGCAAACACTGAAGCTTTCTTT	CASSLVLGANTEAFF
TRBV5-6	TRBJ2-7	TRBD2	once	TGTGCCAGCAGCTTCCCTGGACTAGGGTTCGAGCAGTACTTC	CASSFPGLGFEQYF
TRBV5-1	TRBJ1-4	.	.	TGCGCCAGCAGCCCCTACAGGGTCCGGTCCACTAATGAAAAACTGTTTTTT	CASSPYRVRSTNEKLFF
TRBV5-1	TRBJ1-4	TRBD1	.	TGCGCCAGCAGGGCCGGGACAGGGGGTGAAAAACTGTTTTTT	CASRAGTGGEKLFF
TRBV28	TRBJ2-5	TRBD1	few	TGTGCCAGCAGTTTATTGGAGACAGGGATTCGAGAGACCCAGTACTTC	CASSLLETGIRETQYF
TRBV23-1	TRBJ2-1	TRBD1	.	TGCGCCAGCAGTCAACCCAAACTCCAATCCGGACAGGCCCCTGATGAGCAGTTCTTC	CASSQPKLQSGQAPDEQFF
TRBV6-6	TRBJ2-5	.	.	TGTGCCAGCAGTAAACAGGGTCACGGGGAGACCCAGTACTTC	CASSKQGHGETQYF
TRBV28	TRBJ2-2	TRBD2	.	TGTGCCAGCAGATTAGTCCGGACTAGCGGTACCGGGGAGCTGTTTTTT	CASRLVRTSGTGELFF
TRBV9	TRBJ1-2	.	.	TGTGCCAGCAGCGGAACAACAGGTATCTATGGCTACACCTTC	CASSGTTGIYGYTF
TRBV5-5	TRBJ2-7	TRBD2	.	TGTGCCAGCAGCTTAGCCGGGACTAGCACCGGCGAGCAGTACTTC	CASSLAGTSTGEQYF
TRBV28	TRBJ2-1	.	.	TGTGCCAGCAGCCCAAATAGCCGGTCGGAGCAGTTCTTC	CASSPNSRSEQFF
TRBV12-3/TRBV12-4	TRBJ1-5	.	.	TGTGCCAGCAGTTTAGCCGGCAATCAGCCCCAGCATTTT	CASSLAGNQPQHF
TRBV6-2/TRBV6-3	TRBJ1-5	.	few	TGTGCCAGCACCCCCCGGGGCAGGGGAGAAGATCAGCCCCAGCATTTT	CASTPRGRGEDQPQHF
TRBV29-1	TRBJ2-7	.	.	TGCAGCGTTCTCGCGGGATTAAGCTCCTACGAGCAGTACTTC	CSVLAGLSSYEQYF
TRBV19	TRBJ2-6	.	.	TGTGCCAGTAGTATCCAGCAGGACAACGTCCTGACTTTC	CASSIQQDNVLTF
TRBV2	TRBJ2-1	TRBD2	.	TGTGCCGGAAAGCGGGAGCCCTACAATGAGCAGTTCTTC	CAGKREPYNEQFF
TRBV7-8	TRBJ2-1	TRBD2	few	TGTGCCAGCGCCGAACTAGCGGCCTACAATGAGCAGTTCTTC	CASAELAAYNEQFF
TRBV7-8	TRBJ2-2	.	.	TGTGCCAGCAGCCTTGCGGGAACTAACACCGGGGAGCTGTTTTTT	CASSLAGTNTGELFF
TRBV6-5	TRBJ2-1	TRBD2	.	TGTGCCAGCAGCGGGGGGAATGAGCAGTTCTTC	CASSGGNEQFF
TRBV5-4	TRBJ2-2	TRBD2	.	TGTGCCAGCAGCCCGGGACTAGCGGGAGCGACGAACACCGGGGAGCTGTTTTTT	CASSPGLAGATNTGELFF
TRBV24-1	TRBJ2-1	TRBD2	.	TGTGCCACCAGTGATTCGAGGACTAGCGGGAGCGATGAGCAGTTCTTC	CATSDSRTSGSDEQFF
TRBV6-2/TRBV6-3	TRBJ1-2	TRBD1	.	TGTGCCAGCAGCGAAACGGGACAGGGGGCACGGGGCTACACCTTC	CASSETGQGARGYTF